This TCR beta chain stems from a study of blood T cells in healthy people across ages (dated by TCRdb to between 2014 and 2017). With respect to the entire study: In model experiments, roughly one uniquely barcoded TCR beta cDNA molecule per two T cells was captured by template switching. The donors were divided into four age groups: young (average approximately 15 years), middle-aged (almost 40), aged (roughly 60) and long-lived (about 79). To avoid experimental bias, donors of different ages were distributed randomly across sequencing lanes. The study measured age-related changes in TCR beta repertoire diversity using deep sequencing normalized with unique cDNA molecular identifiers. Using the same blood draw, the study looked at two additional independent replicas of 1 million unique cDNA reads for two donors, one aged 18 to 30 and the other aged 80 or older. Overall results and qualifications from the work: Estimates of total diversity based on one million sequenced T cells were considered lower bounds and underestimates. Compared with the aged group, the long-lived group had more naive CD4+ T cells, fewer expanded clones and increased TCR diversity, a pattern suggesting age selection. Because the CMV infection status of the donors was unknown, age-related changes in expanded clonotypes may potentially have been confounded. Bulk unsorted PBMC profiling prevented conclusive comparison of naive and antigen-experienced compartments. There was a strong correlation between observed TCR beta diversity and the percentage of naive T cells measured by flow cytometry. As age increased, observed TCR beta diversity per million T cells dropped in a roughly linear way, and a significant reduction was already evident by age around 41.

The roughly 39 donors, aged roughly 6 to 95 years, were systemically healthy Caucasian individuals from Russia. Each donor gave about 10 milliliters of peripheral blood, drawn into EDTA-treated Vacutainer tubes. Ficoll-Paque density-gradient centrifugation was used to isolate PBMCs, with at least 7 million per sample. Total RNA, at least 5 micrograms per sample, was extracted from PBMCs with Trizol reagent. For every donor, flow cytometry on a PBMC aliquot measured the percentage of naive CD45RAhigh/CD27high T cells. Remarks on this clonotype: Its cognate antigen has yet to be identified. Per-nucleotide qualities are absent, and no much larger clonotype sits a single base away.

V is cut back by 6 bases and J by 5 bases, with 13 bases in the junction unmatched. The germline V gene encodes CDR1 DFQATT and CDR2 SNEGSKA (reference sequence). From the cysteine through the phenylalanine, the CDR3 covers 14 amino acids. Of all the DNA, just the CDR3 is kept, 42 bases in frame from base 1. Receptors were amplified or captured by 5' RACE. TCRdb lists the instrument as Illumina HiSeq 2500. The second PCR ran for roughly 6 to 11 cycles and used a J-beta primer mix along with a sample-barcoded 5' primer. A unique molecular identifier was introduced onto each TCR beta cDNA molecule by a template-switch 5' adaptor carrying 12 random nucleotides. At least 2.5 million CDR3-containing paired-end reads were obtained from each sample. All of the RNA was converted into first-strand cDNA using the Mint cDNA synthesis kit, with a TRBC-specific oligonucleotide serving as the primer. Following uracil-DNA glycosylase treatment, all cDNA underwent a first 18-cycle PCR with the universal primers M1SS and BC2_uni_R. On the study's bioinformatics: For normalization, 1 million high-quality reads, each with a distinct molecular identifier, were randomly selected from each sample. Instead of being binned into consensus sequences, reads with shared molecular identifiers were discarded. MiTCR, set to a Q25 quality threshold and the strictest error-elimination algorithm, was used for CDR3 identification, clonotype clustering and error correction. A nonparametric unseen species model using Euler transformation provided a lower-bound estimate of total TCR beta diversity. TCRdb reprocessed the public reads (quality trimming at Q25 with fastp, clone calling with MiXCR) and kept in-frame beta chains. Rows with one shared CDR3 protein collapse into an entry with the most common genes and DNA. These V and J calls derive from TCRdb rather than the authors' analysis. This sample is represented by around 600,000 distinct CDR3 sequences; roughly 48% of them were singletons. Approximately 23% of the sample is held by the ten biggest clonotypes.

Recombination connected TRBV20-1 to TRBJ2-7; TRBD1 matches 7 bases in the middle. The sample was blood. The receptor's source is a man at least 80 years old in good health. CDR3 sequence: CSADGLDRDHEQYF. The DNA is TGCAGTGCCGACGGCCTTGACAGGGATCACGAGCAGTACTTC.